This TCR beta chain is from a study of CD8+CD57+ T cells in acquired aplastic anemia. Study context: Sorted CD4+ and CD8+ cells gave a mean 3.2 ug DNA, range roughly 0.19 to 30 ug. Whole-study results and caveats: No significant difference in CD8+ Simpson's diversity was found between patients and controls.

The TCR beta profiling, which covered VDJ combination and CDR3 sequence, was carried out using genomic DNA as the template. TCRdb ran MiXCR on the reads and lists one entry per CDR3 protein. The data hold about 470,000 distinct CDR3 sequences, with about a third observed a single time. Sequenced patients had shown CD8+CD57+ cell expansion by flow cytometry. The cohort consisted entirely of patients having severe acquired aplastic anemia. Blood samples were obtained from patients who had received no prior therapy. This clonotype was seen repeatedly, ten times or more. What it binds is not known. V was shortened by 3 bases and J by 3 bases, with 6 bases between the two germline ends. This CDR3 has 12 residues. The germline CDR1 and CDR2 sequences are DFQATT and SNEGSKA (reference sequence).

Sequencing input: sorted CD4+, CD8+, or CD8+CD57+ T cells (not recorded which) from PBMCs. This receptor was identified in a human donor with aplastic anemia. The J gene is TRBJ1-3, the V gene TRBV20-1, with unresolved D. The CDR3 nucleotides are TGCAGTGCTAGGACATATGGAAACACCATATATTTT. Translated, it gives CSARTYGNTIYF.